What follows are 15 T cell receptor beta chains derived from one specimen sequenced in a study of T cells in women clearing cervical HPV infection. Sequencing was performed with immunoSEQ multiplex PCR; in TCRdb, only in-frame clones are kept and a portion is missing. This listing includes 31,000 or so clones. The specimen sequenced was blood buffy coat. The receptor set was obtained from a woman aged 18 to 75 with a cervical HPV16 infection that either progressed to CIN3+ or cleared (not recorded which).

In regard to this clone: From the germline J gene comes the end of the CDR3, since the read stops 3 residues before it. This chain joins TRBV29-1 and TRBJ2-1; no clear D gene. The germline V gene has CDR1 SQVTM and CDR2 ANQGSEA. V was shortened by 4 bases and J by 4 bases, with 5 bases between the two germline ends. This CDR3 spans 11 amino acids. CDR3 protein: CSVASYNEQFF. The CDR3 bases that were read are TGCAGCGTTGCCAGTTACAATGAG.

The DNA read from the CDR3 is TGCAGTGCTAGAGATTTTCCTGCCGGGGGTAGCGAG. The encoded protein is CSARDFPAGGSE. The complete CDR3 sequence is CSARDFPAGGSEQYF. This sequence joins TRBV20-1 and TRBJ2-7, with D perhaps matching TRBD2 (6 bases). The read ends 3 residues early relative to the CDR3; the germline J gene fills the gap. The germline gives CDR1 DFQATT, CDR2 SNEGSKA (reference sequence). Trimming shortened V by 0 bases and J by 6 bases, and 18 bases separated the two germline ends. The CDR3 has 15 residues.

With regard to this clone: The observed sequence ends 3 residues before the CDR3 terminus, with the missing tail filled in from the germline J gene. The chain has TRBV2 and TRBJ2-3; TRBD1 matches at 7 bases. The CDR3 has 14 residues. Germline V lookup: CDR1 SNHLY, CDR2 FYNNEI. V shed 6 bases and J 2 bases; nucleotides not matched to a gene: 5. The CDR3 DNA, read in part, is TGTGCCAGCAGGGAAACAGGGGCCACAGATACG. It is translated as CASRETGATDT. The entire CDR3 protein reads CASRETGATDTQYF.

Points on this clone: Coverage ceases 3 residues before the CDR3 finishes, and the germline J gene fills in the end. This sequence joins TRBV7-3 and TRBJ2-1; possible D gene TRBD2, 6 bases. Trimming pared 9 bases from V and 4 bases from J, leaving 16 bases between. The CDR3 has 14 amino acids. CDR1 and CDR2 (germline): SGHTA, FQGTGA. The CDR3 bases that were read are TGTGCCAGGACAAGCGGGCAGCAATACAATGAG. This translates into CARTSGQQYNE. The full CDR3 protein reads CARTSGQQYNEQFF.

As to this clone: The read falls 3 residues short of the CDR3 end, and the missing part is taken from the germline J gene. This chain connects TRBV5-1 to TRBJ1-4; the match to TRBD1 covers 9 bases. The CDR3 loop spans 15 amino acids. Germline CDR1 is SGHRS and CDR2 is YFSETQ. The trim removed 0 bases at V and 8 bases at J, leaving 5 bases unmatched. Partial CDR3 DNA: TGCGCCAGCAGCTTGGTTGGGACAGGGCGGGAAAAA. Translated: CASSLVGTGREK. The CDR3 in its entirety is CASSLVGTGREKLFF.

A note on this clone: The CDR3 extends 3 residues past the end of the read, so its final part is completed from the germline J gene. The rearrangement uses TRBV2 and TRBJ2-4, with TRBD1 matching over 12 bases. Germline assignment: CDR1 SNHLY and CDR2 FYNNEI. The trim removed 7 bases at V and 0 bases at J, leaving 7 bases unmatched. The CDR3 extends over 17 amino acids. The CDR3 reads CASNTGQGALAKNIQYF. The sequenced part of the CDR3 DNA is TGTGCCAGCAATACGGGACAGGGGGCCCTAGCCAAAAACATT.

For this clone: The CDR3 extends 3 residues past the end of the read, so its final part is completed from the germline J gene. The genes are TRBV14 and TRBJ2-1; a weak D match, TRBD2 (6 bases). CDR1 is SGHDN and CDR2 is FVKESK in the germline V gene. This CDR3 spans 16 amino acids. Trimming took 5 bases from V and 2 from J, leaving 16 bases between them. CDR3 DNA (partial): TGTGCCAGCAGCATCGTCGGACGGACTACCTACAATGAG. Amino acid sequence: CASSIVGRTTYNE. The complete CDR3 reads CASSIVGRTTYNEQFF.

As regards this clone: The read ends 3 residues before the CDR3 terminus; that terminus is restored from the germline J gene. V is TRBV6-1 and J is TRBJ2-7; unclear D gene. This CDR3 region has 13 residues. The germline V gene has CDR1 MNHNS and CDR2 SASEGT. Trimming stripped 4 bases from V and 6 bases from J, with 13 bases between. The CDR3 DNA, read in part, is TGTGCCAGCAGTGGCCCAAGCCGCGGCGAG. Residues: CASSGPSRGE. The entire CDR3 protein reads CASSGPSRGEQYF.

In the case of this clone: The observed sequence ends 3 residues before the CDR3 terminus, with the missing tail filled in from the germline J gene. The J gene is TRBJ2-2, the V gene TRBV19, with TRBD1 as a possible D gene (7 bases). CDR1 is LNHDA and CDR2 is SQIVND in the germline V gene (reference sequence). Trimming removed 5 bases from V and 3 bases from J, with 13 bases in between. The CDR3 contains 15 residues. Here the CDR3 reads CASSVTGDYTGELFF. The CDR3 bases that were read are TGTGCCAGTAGTGTTACAGGGGACTACACCGGGGAG. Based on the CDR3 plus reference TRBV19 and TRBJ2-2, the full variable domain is DGGITQSPKYLFRKEGQNVTLSCEQNLNHDAMYWYRQDPGQGLRLIYYSQIVNDFQKGDIAEGYSVSREKKESFPLTVTSAQKNPTAFYLCASSVTGDYTGELFFGEGSRLTVL.

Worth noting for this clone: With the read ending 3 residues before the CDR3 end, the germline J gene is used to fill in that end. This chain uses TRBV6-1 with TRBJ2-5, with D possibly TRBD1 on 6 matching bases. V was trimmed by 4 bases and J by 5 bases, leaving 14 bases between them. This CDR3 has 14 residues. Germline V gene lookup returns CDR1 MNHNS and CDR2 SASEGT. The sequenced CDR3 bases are TGTGCCAGCAGTGGCGAGGGGGTAGGGGAGACC. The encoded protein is CASSGEGVGET. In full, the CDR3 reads CASSGEGVGETQYF.

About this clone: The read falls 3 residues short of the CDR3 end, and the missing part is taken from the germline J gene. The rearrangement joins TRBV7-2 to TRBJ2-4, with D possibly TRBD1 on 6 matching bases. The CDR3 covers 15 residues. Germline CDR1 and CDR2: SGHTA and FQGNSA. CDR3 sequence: CASRPPWQGHYGQYF. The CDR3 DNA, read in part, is TGTGCCAGCAGACCCCCTTGGCAGGGGCACTATGGT.

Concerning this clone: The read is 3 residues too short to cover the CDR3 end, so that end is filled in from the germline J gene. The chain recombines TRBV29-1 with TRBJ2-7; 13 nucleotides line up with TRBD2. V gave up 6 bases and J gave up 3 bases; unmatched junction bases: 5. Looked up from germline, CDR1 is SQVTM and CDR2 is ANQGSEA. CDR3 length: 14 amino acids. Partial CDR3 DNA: TGCAGCGTCCAGGGACTAGCGGGAAGCTACGAG. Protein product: CSVQGLAGSYE. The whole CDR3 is CSVQGLAGSYEQYF.

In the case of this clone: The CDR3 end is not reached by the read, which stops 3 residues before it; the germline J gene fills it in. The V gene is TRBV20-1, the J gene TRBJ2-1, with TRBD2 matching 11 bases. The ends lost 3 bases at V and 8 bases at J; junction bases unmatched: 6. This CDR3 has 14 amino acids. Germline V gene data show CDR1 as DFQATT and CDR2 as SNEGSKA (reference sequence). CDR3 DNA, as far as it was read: TGCAGTGCTAGTCCTAGCGGGAGGTGGGATGAG. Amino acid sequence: CSASPSGRWDE. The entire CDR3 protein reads CSASPSGRWDEQFF.

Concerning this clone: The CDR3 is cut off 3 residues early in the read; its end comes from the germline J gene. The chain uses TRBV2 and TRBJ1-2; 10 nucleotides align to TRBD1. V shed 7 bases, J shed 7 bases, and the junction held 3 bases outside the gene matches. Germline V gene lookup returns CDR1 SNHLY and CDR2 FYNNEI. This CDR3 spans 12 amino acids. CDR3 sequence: CASTDRGPGYTF. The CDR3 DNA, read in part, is TGTGCCAGCACCGACAGGGGGCCTGGC.

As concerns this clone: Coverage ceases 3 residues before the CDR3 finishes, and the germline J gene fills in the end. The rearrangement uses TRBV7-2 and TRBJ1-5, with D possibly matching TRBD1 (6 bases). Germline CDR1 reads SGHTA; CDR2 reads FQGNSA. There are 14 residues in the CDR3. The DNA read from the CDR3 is TGTGCCAGCAGCTTAGTTGCGGGGGCAGGCCCC. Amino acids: CASSLVAGAGP. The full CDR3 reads CASSLVAGAGPQHF.